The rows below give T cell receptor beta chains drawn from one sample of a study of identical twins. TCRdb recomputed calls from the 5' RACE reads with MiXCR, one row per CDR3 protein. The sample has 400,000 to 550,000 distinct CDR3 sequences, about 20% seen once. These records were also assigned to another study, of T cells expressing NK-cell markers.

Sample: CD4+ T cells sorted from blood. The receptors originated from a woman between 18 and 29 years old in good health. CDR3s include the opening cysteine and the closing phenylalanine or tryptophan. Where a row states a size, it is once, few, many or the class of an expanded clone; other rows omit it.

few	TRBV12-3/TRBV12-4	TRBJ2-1	CASSRPGQGEYGEQFF
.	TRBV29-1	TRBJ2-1	CSVELYNEQFF
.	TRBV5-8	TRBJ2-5	CASILPFAYQETQYF
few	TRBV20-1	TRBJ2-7	CSASKGGEQYF
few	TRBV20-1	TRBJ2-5	CSARDGAEETQYF
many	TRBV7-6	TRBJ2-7	CASSQRRSEQYF
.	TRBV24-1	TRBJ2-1	CATSDAGSNEQFF
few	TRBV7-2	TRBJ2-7	CASSLVSGVYEQYF
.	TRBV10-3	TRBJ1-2	CAISEQEGTLGLGYTF
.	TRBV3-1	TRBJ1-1	CASGQYPRQEAFF
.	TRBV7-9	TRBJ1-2	CASNPSPYGYTF
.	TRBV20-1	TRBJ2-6	CSAREFNVLTF
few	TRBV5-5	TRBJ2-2	CASIVSGSLRTGELFF
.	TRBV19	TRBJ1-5	CASSISWGSRNQPQHF
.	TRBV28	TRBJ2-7	CASSEWDRVTYEQYF
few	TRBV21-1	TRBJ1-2	CASSISPVGGYTF
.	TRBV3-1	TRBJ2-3	CASSPVSVADTQYF
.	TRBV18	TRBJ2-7	CASTRSGDASYEQYF
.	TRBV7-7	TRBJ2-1	CASSSLSGGTYNEQFF
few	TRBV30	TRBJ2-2	CAWSGVANTGELFF
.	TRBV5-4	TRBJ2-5	CASSFPGLRQETQYF
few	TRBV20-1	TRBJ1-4	CSRQGKGNEKLFF
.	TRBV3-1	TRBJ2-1	CASNALNPPQGNEQFF
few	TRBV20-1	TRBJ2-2	CSARRGAQTGELFF